This TCR beta chain stems from a study of T cell repertoires in urothelial bladder cancer (dated by TCRdb to between 2017 and 2020). About the study as a whole: Clinical stages of the roughly twelve resected lesions were three cT0, three cTa, three cT1 and three cT2 or greater. Eleven to twelve resected bladder lesions, consisting of urothelial carcinoma (UC+) and benign (UC-) specimens, were examined. Eleven to twelve patients with bladder lesions undergoing transurethral resection were identified prospectively. The study compared TCR repertoire clonality in bladder tumors with that in benign bladder inflammation. Overall study outcomes, separate from this receptor: In carcinoma specimens, one T-cell clone made up as much as 17% of infiltrating lymphocytes, versus over 1.5% in benign specimens. Median tumor infiltrating lymphocyte percentage was more than 1.5% in carcinoma specimens and 12% in benign specimens. Urothelial carcinoma specimens contained fewer T cells than benign specimens, with a median of roughly 5,600 versus 26,000.

Turning to this clone: What antigen it recognizes has not been identified. No quality values exist for individual bases; no much larger clone is one base distant.

Resected bladder lesions that lacked urothelial carcinoma were classed as benign (UC-) specimens. Specimens of bladder lesions were obtained during transurethral resection and kept at -80C. DNA was isolated from bladder specimens obtained during transurethral resection. Trimming takes 7 bases from V and 8 bases from J, and the germline ends sit 15 bases apart. The CDR3 goes from the cysteine to the phenylalanine over 13 residues. Just CDR3 DNA is preserved here, 39 bases in frame from base 1. According to the germline V gene, CDR1 reads WSHSY and CDR2 reads SAAADI. The TCR beta chain CDR3 region was sequenced with the immunoSEQ assay. Processing in the source paper ran as follows. For each specimen, T-cell fraction, clonal dominance and maximum TCR clone frequency were calculated. In TCRdb, the immuneACCESS table is reduced to in-frame sequences with V and J assigned. These tables do not hold every clone; where another copy was compared, an unresolved V gene accounts for under half, and the others remain unexplained. D and trimming come from the DNA, and the V and J calls and clone size come from that table. In this sample the table shows under 2,500 clones, around 68% of which occur a single time. Of the sample, over 12% falls within the top ten clones.

The chain is made from TRBV10-2 and TRBJ2-1, with the D gene not clear enough to name. The clonotype comes from a human donor with a benign inflammatory bladder lesion. The sample taken for sequencing was bladder tissue. The CDR3 corresponds to CASNSISTHEQFF. The DNA is as follows: TGCGCCAGCAACTCGATTTCCACCCATGAGCAGTTCTTC.